This T cell receptor (beta chain) was observed in a study of response to subunit inactivated influenza vaccine. This clonotype was counted between two and nine times. TCRdb reprocessed the RT-PCR reads with MiXCR, giving one entry per CDR3 protein. Counted here are 500,000 to 600,000 distinct CDR3 sequences, around 15% occurring once; the ten biggest clones make up 11%. V lost 5 bases and J 0 bases, leaving 15 bases between the germline ends. The CDR3 extends over 16 amino acids. The germline gives CDR1 MNHEY, CDR2 SVGEGT. The genes are TRBV6-2 or TRBV6-3 and TRBJ2-3, with D possibly matching TRBD2 (6 bases). The TCR comes from a man over 45 who received an inactivated influenza vaccine. The material was PBMCs from blood, obtained about 12 days after vaccination. In DNA form, the CDR3 reads TGTGCCAGCAGTCCGCGACTAGTCCGGAGCACAGATACGCAGTATTTT. It specifies CASSPRLVRSTDTQYF.